Below, 10 T cell receptor beta chains from the same sample are listed, as sequenced in a study of blood T cell repertoires in COVID-19. Profiled with immunoSEQ multiplex PCR; TCRdb holds only in-frame clones, not every one. Found here are fewer than 80,000 clones, around 80% of them singletons; the top ten hold 9% to 10%. Sequencing was carried out using peripheral blood. The receptor source for this set is a human donor in a cohort sampled during active COVID-19.

CDR3: CASSLGLSPYGYTF. The CDR3 bases are TGTGCCAGCAGCTTAGGCCTGAGTCCCTATGGCTACACCTTC. The rearrangement links TRBV13 to TRBJ1-2; D remains unclear. This CDR3 is built from 14 residues. CDR1 and CDR2 from the germline V gene are PRHDT and FYEKMQ (reference sequence). With 0 bases removed from V and 4 bases from J, the gap between germline ends came to 9 bases.

In the case of this clone: The junction does not match germline at one end; this may be a read error. This sequence joins TRBV7-2 and TRBJ2-7; 13 positions match TRBD2. From germline, CDR1 is SGHTA and CDR2 FQGNSA. This CDR3 spans 16 amino acids. Here the CDR3 reads CASSPLGTSGAYGQYF. In DNA, the CDR3 is TGTGCCAGCAGCCCACTAGGGACTAGCGGGGCCTACGGGCAGTACTTC.

The gene calls are TRBV5-4 and TRBJ2-3; TRBD1 is a possible D gene (6 bases). Trimming stripped 0 bases from V and 4 bases from J, with 12 bases between. This CDR3 comprises 15 residues. Germline assignment: CDR1 SGHNT and CDR2 YYREEE (reference sequence). The CDR3 sequence: CASSLGTVGSDTQYF. In nucleotides, the CDR3 is TGTGCCAGCAGCTTGGGGACAGTGGGTTCAGATACGCAGTATTTT.

This chain connects TRBV9 to TRBJ1-2; tentatively, D is TRBD1 (5 bases). Germline-derived CDR1 and CDR2 are SGDLS and YYNGEE. The CDR3 totals 18 residues. V was pared by 0 bases and J by 5 bases, with 23 bases between. The CDR3 reads CASSVEEQVASLRYGYTF. CDR3 sequence (DNA): TGTGCCAGCAGCGTAGAGGAACAGGTAGCCTCCCTGAGGTATGGCTACACCTTC.

This clone qualifies as medium-sized (0.01 to 0.1%). The chain carries TRBV5-6 and TRBJ2-7; 8 nucleotides align to TRBD1. The germline CDR1 and CDR2 sequences are SGHDT and YYEEEE. Losses at the gene ends were 4 bases for V and 4 bases for J; bases not matched to a gene: 7. The CDR3 has 14 residues. The CDR3 spells CASSLTGEAYEQYF. In DNA form, the CDR3 reads TGTGCCAGCAGCCTGACAGGGGAGGCTTACGAGCAGTACTTC.

This chain links TRBV14 with TRBJ2-7; no definite D call. Germline V gives CDR1 SGHDN, CDR2 FVKESK. V was pared by 0 bases and J by 0 bases, with 6 bases between. The CDR3 consists of 14 residues. The DNA of the CDR3 is TGTGCCAGCAGCCAAGACTACAGCTCCTACGAGCAGTACTTC. Translated, it gives CASSQDYSSYEQYF.

The chain links TRBV5-1 to TRBJ2-7; 7 bases line up with TRBD2. V dropped 0 bases and J dropped 0; count of bases not matched to a gene: 6. Germline assignment: CDR1 SGHRS and CDR2 YFSETQ. The CDR3 length is 16 residues. The CDR3 sequence is CASSLDRLALSYEQYF. The CDR3 nucleotides are TGCGCCAGCAGCTTGGATCGACTAGCTCTCTCCTACGAGCAGTACTTC. Together with reference TRBV5-1 and TRBJ2-7, the CDR3 gives the full variable domain: KAGVTQTPRYLIKTRGQQVTLSCSPISGHRSVSWYQQTPGQGLQFLFEYFSETQRNKGNFPGRFSGRQFSNSRSEMNVSTLELGDSALYLCASSLDRLALSYEQYFGPGTRLTVT.

V gene TRBV6-1 combines with J gene TRBJ1-4, with TRBD1 as a possible D gene (5 bases). This CDR3 has 14 residues. V was trimmed by 1 base and J by 7 bases, leaving 10 bases between them. Germline CDR1 and CDR2: MNHNS and SASEGT. CDR3 bases: TGTGCCAGCAGTGAAGTAGGGGCAGGTGAAAAACTGTTTTTT. This translates into CASSEVGAGEKLFF.

The V and J genes are TRBV10-3 and TRBJ2-3; a weak D match, TRBD2 (7 bases). The CDR3 has 13 residues. Germline V gene lookup returns CDR1 ENHRY and CDR2 SYGVKD. V lost 8 bases and J 2 bases, leaving 11 bases between the germline ends. DNA for the CDR3: TGTGCCATCCGGGGGGCGGACACAGATACGCAGTATTTT. This gives the protein CAIRGADTDTQYF.

V usage is TRBV24-1 and J usage is TRBJ2-1; a weak D match, TRBD2 (7 bases). Per germline, CDR1 KGHDR and CDR2 SFDVKD. This CDR3 is built from 19 residues. V lost 6 bases, J lost 5 bases, and 28 bases lay in between. The CDR3 sequence: CATSPSPYRGGSEHNEQFF. The CDR3 coding sequence is TGTGCCACCAGTCCATCCCCCTACCGCGGGGGCTCCGAGCACAATGAGCAGTTCTTC.